This T cell receptor beta chain was sequenced for a study of response to subunit inactivated influenza vaccine. Study results and limitations: The authors proposed limited new T cell recruitment per seasonal influenza vaccination.

This clonotype has at least ten counts. As yet, its antigen is unknown. Using its own MiXCR run on the RT-PCR reads, TCRdb lists one record per CDR3 protein. The sample consists of about 480,000 distinct CDR3 sequences, 25% of them appearing once. The trim removed 2 bases at V and 5 bases at J, leaving 9 bases unmatched. The CDR3 is 17 residues long. Germline V gives CDR1 LNHNV, CDR2 YYDKDF (reference sequence). This sample comprised CD4+ T cells sorted from PBMCs, obtained 5 days after vaccination. This chain links TRBV15 with TRBJ2-2; TRBD1 matches at 9 bases. The clonotype originates from a man aged 50 to 59 who received an inactivated influenza vaccine. In DNA form, the CDR3 reads TGTGCCACCAGCAGAACCATGACAGGGGGATTAACCGGGGAGCTGTTTTTT. Protein product: CATSRTMTGGLTGELFF. The full variable domain, in which reference TRBV15 and TRBJ2-2 provide the parts outside the CDR3, is DAMVIQNPRYQVTQFGKPVTLSCSQTLNHNVMYWYQQKSSQAPKLLFHYYDKDFNNEADTPDNFQSRRPNTSFCFLDIRSPGLGDTAMYLCATSRTMTGGLTGELFFGEGSRLTVL.